These 18 T cell receptor beta chains were all obtained from the same sample, sequenced in a study of brain T cells in children with intractable seizures. Time point defined: blood from clinic visit 5 months post-surgery; TSC patient then seizure free. Measured with immunoSEQ multiplex PCR; TCRdb has only the in-frame clones, and not every one. The data hold about 340,000 clones, with over 85% observed a single time. This specimen was peripheral blood, taken roughly 5 months after surgery. Receptor source: a boy younger than two with tuberous sclerosis and intractable seizures.

The gene calls are TRBV5-6 and TRBJ1-2; a weak D match, TRBD1 (5 bases). This CDR3 spans 15 amino acids. The V and J ends lost 2 bases and 8 bases respectively, with 19 bases between them. Germline assignment: CDR1 SGHDT and CDR2 YYEEEE. The CDR3 nucleotides are TGTGCCAGCAGCTTATTTCTCCCCAGGGCGATCGGCTACACCTTC. It codes for CASSLFLPRAIGYTF.

The J gene is TRBJ1-1, the V gene TRBV14, with D tentatively TRBD1 (5 bases). CDR1 is SGHDN, CDR2 FVKESK, per germline. V dropped 1 base and J dropped 3 bases, with 18 bases sitting between them. The CDR3 totals 17 residues. CDR3 nucleotides: TGTGCCAGCAGCCAAGGAGTAGATGTTGGGGCTCACACTGAAGCTTTCTTT. Its protein is CASSQGVDVGAHTEAFF. The full variable domain, in which reference TRBV14 and TRBJ1-1 provide the parts outside the CDR3, is EAGVTQFPSHSVIEKGQTVTLRCDPISGHDNLYWYRRVMGKEIKFLLHFVKESKQDESGMPNNRFLAERTGGTYSTLKVQPAELEDSGVYFCASSQGVDVGAHTEAFFGQGTRLTVV.

The genes are TRBV15 and TRBJ2-1; 7 bases are a match to TRBD1. The CDR3 runs to 16 residues. V lost 3 bases, J lost 0 bases, and 5 bases stayed unmatched. Germline V gives CDR1 LNHNV, CDR2 YYDKDF (reference sequence). The CDR3 nucleotides are TGTGCCACCAGCAGCGGACAGGTTAGCTCCTACAATGAGCAGTTCTTC. Its protein product is CATSSGQVSSYNEQFF.

The rearrangement uses TRBV9 and TRBJ2-1; 16 bases line up with TRBD2. V was pared by 3 bases and J by 4 bases, with 7 bases of the junction left unmatched. Germline values: CDR1 SGDLS, CDR2 YYNGEE. There are 18 residues in the CDR3. The CDR3 loop is CASSGGLAGGPGYNEQFF. The CDR3 bases are TGTGCCAGCAGCGGGGGACTAGCGGGAGGGCCGGGGTACAATGAGCAGTTCTTC.

The V and J genes are TRBV28 and TRBJ2-1; maybe TRBD2 (5 bases). The V gene's germline CDR1 is MDHEN and CDR2 SYDVKM. Deletions cut 5 bases from V and 2 bases from J, with 13 bases between. CDR3 length: 15 amino acids. Written as DNA, the CDR3 is TGTGCCAGCAGTCCCGAGTGGGAGCCCTACAATGAGCAGTTCTTC. This sequence encodes CASSPEWEPYNEQFF.

The chain joins TRBV10-3 to TRBJ1-6; 7 nucleotides match TRBD1. Germline V gene sequence: CDR1 ENHRY, CDR2 SYGVKD. The CDR3 covers 14 residues. Trimming cost V 5 bases and J 7 bases; bases outside gene matches: 5. CDR3: CAISTGVRNSPLHF. The CDR3 bases are TGTGCCATCAGTACAGGGGTTCGGAATTCACCCCTCCACTTT.

The chain is built from TRBV11-2 and TRBJ2-7; the D gene is possibly TRBD1 (6 bases). The CDR3 has 16 residues. CDR1 and CDR2 (germline): SGHAT, FQNNGV. V lost 4 bases, J lost 2 bases, and 18 bases lay in between. CDR3 in DNA: TGTGCCAGCAGCTCGGCCGGGACACGGGCAACCTACGAGCAGTACTTC. This gives the protein CASSSAGTRATYEQYF. The whole variable domain, remainder taken from reference TRBV11-2 and TRBJ2-7, is EAGVAQSPRYKIIEKRQSVAFWCNPISGHATLYWYQQILGQGPKLLIQFQNNGVVDDSQLPKDRFSAERLKGVDSTLKIQPAKLEDSAVYLCASSSAGTRATYEQYFGPGTRLTVT.

The rearrangement joins TRBV25-1 to TRBJ2-1; 12 nucleotides align to TRBD2. CDR3 length: 16 amino acids. The J segment lost 1 base and the V segment lost 4 bases, leaving 2 bases of the junction unmatched. Germline CDR1 MGHDK, CDR2 SYGVNS. The CDR3 DNA reads TGTGCCAGCAGTGGGACTAGCGGGGTGTCCTACAATGAGCAGTTCTTC. Translation: CASSGTSGVSYNEQFF.

The chain uses TRBV6-5 and TRBJ1-2, with unresolved D. The germline gives CDR1 MNHEY, CDR2 SVGAGI. This CDR3 contains 14 residues. Between the trimmed V and J ends, which lost 5 bases and 1 base, there was a span of 11 bases. CDR3 residues: CASSPQVFNYGYTF. For the CDR3, the DNA is TGTGCCAGCAGTCCCCAGGTGTTTAACTATGGCTACACCTTC.

The J gene is TRBJ2-1, the V gene TRBV9, with 15 bases fitting TRBD2. Trimming cost V 0 bases and J 3 bases; bases outside gene matches: 1. This CDR3 is built from 17 residues. CDR1 and CDR2 (germline): SGDLS, YYNGEE. The CDR3 reads CASSVVGLAGGYNEQFF. The CDR3 nucleotides are TGTGCCAGCAGCGTAGTGGGACTAGCGGGGGGCTACAATGAGCAGTTCTTC.

This chain connects TRBV14 to TRBJ1-5, with a weak D call TRBD1 (6 bases). Germline CDR1 is SGHDN and CDR2 is FVKESK. Trimming took off 6 bases at V and 2 bases at J, with 8 bases between the two ends. The CDR3 covers 13 residues. The CDR3 DNA reads as TGTGCCAGCAGGACAGGACGCAATCAGCCCCAGCATTTT. Amino acids: CASRTGRNQPQHF.

The J gene is TRBJ2-2, the V gene TRBV11-2, with TRBD1 matching 11 bases. The V and J ends lost 8 bases and 1 base, in that order; junction bases with no gene match: 3. Germline CDR1 is SGHAT and CDR2 is FQNNGV. CDR3 length: 15 residues. Here the CDR3 reads CASRTGGWNTGELFF. CDR3 DNA sequence: TGTGCCAGCCGGACAGGGGGCTGGAACACCGGGGAGCTGTTTTTT.

CDR3 in DNA: TGTGCCACCCTGAAGGGGACTAGCGAAACCTCGAGCTCCTACAATGAGCAGTTCTTC. This gives the protein CATLKGTSETSSSYNEQFF. This rearrangement joins TRBV15 to TRBJ2-1, with 10 bases that match TRBD2. The length of the CDR3 is 19 residues. V was clipped by 8 bases and J by 0 bases; unmatched bases: 16. CDR1 and CDR2 from the germline V gene are LNHNV and YYDKDF (reference sequence).

The chain has TRBV5-1 and TRBJ2-2; D is perhaps TRBD1 (5 bases). The CDR3 is made up of 15 amino acids. Trimming shortened V by 1 base and J by 0 bases, and 7 bases separated the two germline ends. CDR1 SGHRS and CDR2 YFSETQ come from the germline V gene. In nucleotides, the CDR3 is TGCGCCAGCAGCTTGAGCAGGGCGAACACCGGGGAGCTGTTTTTT. This sequence encodes CASSLSRANTGELFF.

This clone was counted only a few times. V is TRBV11-2 and J is TRBJ1-3; D is unresolved. Germline CDR1 and CDR2: SGHAT and FQNNGV. V was clipped by 5 bases and J by 4 bases, with 9 bases between them. This CDR3 is 13 amino acids long. The CDR3 loop reads CASSQALGNTIYF. CDR3 in DNA: TGTGCCAGCAGCCAAGCCCTGGGAAACACCATATATTTT.

The chain links TRBV6-4 to TRBJ2-1; 7 positions match TRBD2. V gave up 3 bases and J gave up 6 bases; unmatched junction bases: 5. Germline V lookup: CDR1 MRHNA, CDR2 SNTAGT. The CDR3 is 14 residues long. Written as DNA, the CDR3 is TGTGCCAGCAGTGAGAGCGGGGCGTTCAATGAGCAGTTCTTC. Its translation: CASSESGAFNEQFF.

The CDR3 loop reads CASSQEPSGNYEQYF. DNA of the CDR3: TGTGCCAGCAGCCAAGAACCTAGCGGGAACTACGAGCAGTACTTC. This chain uses TRBV3-1 (or the pseudogene TRBV3-2) with TRBJ2-7; 9 positions agree with TRBD2. Germline CDR1 reads LGHDT; CDR2 reads YNNKEL (reference sequence). The CDR3 runs 15 residues. Trimming cost V 0 bases and J 3 bases; bases outside gene matches: 3.

The chain links TRBV28 to TRBJ1-5, with unresolved D. The CDR3 runs to 15 residues. V gave up 4 bases and J gave up 5 bases, with 15 bases separating them. Germline loops: CDR1 MDHEN, CDR2 SYDVKM. CDR3: CASSSDLSSDQPQHF. In DNA, the CDR3 is TGTGCCAGCAGTTCCGATCTCAGCAGTGATCAGCCCCAGCATTTT.